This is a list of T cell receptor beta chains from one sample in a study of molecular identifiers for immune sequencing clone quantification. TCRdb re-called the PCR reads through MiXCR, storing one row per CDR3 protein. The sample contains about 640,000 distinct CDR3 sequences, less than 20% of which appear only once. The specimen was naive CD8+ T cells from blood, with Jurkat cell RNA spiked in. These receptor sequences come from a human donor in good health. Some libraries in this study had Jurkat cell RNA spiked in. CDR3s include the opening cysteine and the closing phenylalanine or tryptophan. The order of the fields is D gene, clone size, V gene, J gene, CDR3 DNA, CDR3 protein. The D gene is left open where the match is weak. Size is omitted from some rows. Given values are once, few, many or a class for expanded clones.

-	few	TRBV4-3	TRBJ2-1	TGCGCCAGCAGCCAAGACGGGCCCGCCTACAATGAGCAGTTCTTC	CASSQDGPAYNEQFF
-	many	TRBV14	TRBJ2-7	TGTGCCAGCAGCCATGGGGTCGGTTACGAGCAGTACTTC	CASSHGVGYEQYF
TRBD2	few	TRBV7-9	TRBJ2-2	TGTGCCAGCAGCCCCCCTAGCGCGGGAGTCCGGGGCACCGGGGAGCTGTTTTTT	CASSPPSAGVRGTGELFF
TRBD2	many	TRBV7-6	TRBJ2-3	TGTGCCAGCAGCTTAATGGGCGGGGGGCTCGCAGATACGCAGTATTTT	CASSLMGGGLADTQYF
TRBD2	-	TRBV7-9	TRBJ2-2	TGTGCCAGCAGCCCCCCCCCGGGACGGACTAGCGGCACCGGGGAGCTGTTTTTT	CASSPPPGRTSGTGELFF
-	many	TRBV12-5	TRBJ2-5	TGTGCTAGTGGTCTAGGAGAGACCCAGTACTTC	CASGLGETQYF
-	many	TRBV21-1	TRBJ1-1	TGTGCCAGCAGACAAAGGACAGGGACGAACACTGAAGCTTTCTTT	CASRQRTGTNTEAFF
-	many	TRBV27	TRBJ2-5	TGTGCCAGCACTCTGAACCCCGGCAATGTGGAGACCCAGTACTTC	CASTLNPGNVETQYF
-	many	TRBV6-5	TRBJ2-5	TGTGCCGGCCAGGAGCGGCATTGGGAGACCCAGTACTTC	CAGQERHWETQYF
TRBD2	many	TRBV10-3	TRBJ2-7	TGTGCCATCACCTCGCGGGAGGGCCTCGACGAGCAGTACTTC	CAITSREGLDEQYF
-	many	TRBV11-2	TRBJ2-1	TGTGCCAGCAGCTTATTATCAGGAGCAACCGGTGAGCAGTTCTTC	CASSLLSGATGEQFF
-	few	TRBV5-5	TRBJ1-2	TGTGCCAGCAGCTTGGGTCCGACTCACATTAACTATGGCTACACCTTC	CASSLGPTHINYGYTF
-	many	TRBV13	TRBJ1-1	TGTGCCAGCAGCTCCAAAGGTATAATGAACACTGAAGCTTTCTTT	CASSSKGIMNTEAFF
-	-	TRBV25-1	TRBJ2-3	TGTGCCAGCAGTGATATATTGGGGTTGCCCGATACGCAGTATTTT	CASSDILGLPDTQYF
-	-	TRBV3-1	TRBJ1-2	TGTGCCAGCAGCGACGCAGACAGTGCCTCTAACTATGGCTACACCTTC	CASSDADSASNYGYTF
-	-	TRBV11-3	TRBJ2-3	TGTGCCAGCAGCCCACCCTATGGTGGAGATACGCAGTATTTT	CASSPPYGGDTQYF
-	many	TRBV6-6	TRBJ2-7	TGTGCCAGCTTTCGGGGGCCCTACGAGCAGTACTTC	CASFRGPYEQYF
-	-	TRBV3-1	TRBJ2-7	TGTGCCAGCAGCCAAGATGTGGGGAGCGAGCAGTACTTC	CASSQDVGSEQYF
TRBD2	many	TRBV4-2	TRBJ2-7	TGTGCCAGCAGCCAAGATGAGGCTAGCGGGAGGTACTACGAGCAGTACTTC	CASSQDEASGRYYEQYF